The entry that follows covers one T cell receptor (beta chain) sequence. The antigen is undetermined. This sample is drawn from a study of blood T cells in healthy people across ages. Study-wide results and caveats: Using unsorted PBMCs precluded a conclusive naive versus antigen-experienced comparison.

A sample-barcoded 5' primer and a J-beta primer mix were used in a second PCR of roughly 7 to 11 cycles. CDR3-containing paired-end reads numbered at least 2.5 million in each sample. MiXCR was run by TCRdb on the 5' RACE reads, yielding one entry per CDR3 protein. The sample carries 890,000 or so distinct CDR3 sequences, around 62% recorded once. V gave up 2 bases and J gave up 6 bases, with 8 bases separating them. The CDR3 spans 13 residues. Germline V gives CDR1 MNHEY, CDR2 SVGAGI. The genes are TRBV6-5 and TRBJ2-1, with D hard to call. Sequencing input: blood. The sequence derives from a man in his thirties or forties in good health. Here the CDR3 reads CASSYTPTNEQFF. CDR3 DNA: TGTGCCAGCAGTTACACTCCCACCAATGAGCAGTTCTTC.